Listed below are T cell receptor beta chains from one sample, sequenced in a study of blood T cell repertoires in COVID-19. The assay was immunoSEQ multiplex PCR, and TCRdb's table has in-frame clones only and misses some. There are fewer than 350,000 clones in the sample; less than 85% occur only once, and 2% to 3% lies in the top ten. The sequenced sample consisted of PBMCs or T cells enriched from blood (not recorded which). Every receptor here comes from a woman aged 45-59 years who had recovered from COVID-19. Each CDR3 is given with its conserved first and last residue. Each record gives: clone size, CDR3 length, D gene, J gene, V gene, CDR3 protein, CDR3 DNA. D genes are given only for firm matches. Size is omitted from some rows. Given values are once, few, many or a class for expanded clones.

-,13,-,TRBJ2-2,TRBV6-5,CASSRQGPGELFF,TGTGCCAGCAGCAGGCAGGGCCCCGGGGAGCTGTTTTTT
-,14,-,TRBJ1-2,TRBV5-1,CASSLGTANYGYTF,TGCGCCAGCAGCTTGGGGACAGCCAACTATGGCTACACCTTC
-,15,-,TRBJ1-3,TRBV7-2,CASSFRGAEKNTIYF,TGTGCCAGCAGCTTTAGAGGAGCAGAAAAGAACACCATATATTTT
-,14,TRBD1,TRBJ1-4,TRBV27,CASSNNRGGEKLFF,TGTGCCAGCAGCAACAACAGGGGGGGTGAAAAACTGTTTTTT
-,14,-,TRBJ2-7,TRBV27,CASSFGDMGYEQYF,TGTGCCAGCAGTTTTGGGGACATGGGCTACGAGCAGTACTTC
-,14,-,TRBJ1-4,TRBV6-5,CASSYTTRNEKLFF,TGTGCCAGCAGTTACACCACCAGGAATGAAAAACTGTTTTTT
-,11,-,TRBJ2-7,TRBV3-1/TRBV3-2,CASGGAYEQYF,TGTGCCTCCGGGGGTGCCTACGAGCAGTACTTC
-,14,TRBD2,TRBJ2-1,TRBV2,CASSGAGGYNEQFF,TGTGCCAGCAGCGGAGCGGGGGGGTACAATGAGCAGTTCTTC
-,16,TRBD1,TRBJ1-6,TRBV16,CASSQSYTGGKSPLHF,TGTGCCAGCAGCCAATCTTATACAGGGGGAAAATCACCCCTCCACTTT
few,14,TRBD1,TRBJ1-5,TRBV5-1,CASSLGQGDQPQHF,TGCGCCAGCAGCTTGGGACAGGGGGATCAGCCCCAGCATTTT
few,16,TRBD2,TRBJ2-7,TRBV7-2,CASSLAPTSNSYEQYF,TGTGCCAGCAGCTTAGCGCCGACTAGCAATTCCTACGAGCAGTACTTC
-,16,TRBD1,TRBJ2-2,TRBV7-6,CASSPRTGLSAGELFF,TGTGCCAGCAGCCCTCGGACAGGGCTTAGTGCCGGGGAGCTGTTTTTT
-,17,TRBD1,TRBJ2-4,TRBV19,CASTTGQGMTAKNIQYF,TGTGCCAGTACCACCGGACAGGGGATGACGGCCAAAAACATTCAGTACTTC
-,16,TRBD2,TRBJ2-2,TRBV11-2,CASSLAGGPNTGELFF,TGTGCCAGCAGCTTAGCGGGGGGTCCGAACACCGGGGAGCTGTTTTTT
-,14,-,TRBJ1-1,TRBV30,CAWSPGAGEDEAFF,TGTGCCTGGAGTCCGGGGGCGGGGGAAGATGAAGCTTTCTTT
once,13,-,TRBJ1-5,TRBV3-1/TRBV3-2,CASRVSSNQPQHF,TGTGCCAGCAGAGTCAGTAGCAATCAGCCCCAGCATTTT
-,14,TRBD1,TRBJ1-2,TRBV30,CAWRRTGALYGYTF,TGTGCCTGGAGGAGGACAGGGGCTCTCTATGGCTACACCTTC
-,14,TRBD1,TRBJ2-7,TRBV7-2,CASSQSRTGDEQYF,TGTGCCAGCAGCCAAAGCAGGACAGGGGACGAGCAGTACTTC
-,15,TRBD1,TRBJ1-6,TRBV28,CASSLWTGGGSPLHF,TGTGCCAGCAGTTTATGGACAGGGGGCGGATCACCCCTCCACTTT
-,15,TRBD1,TRBJ2-7,TRBV19,CASSTPGQFPHEQYF,TGTGCCAGTAGTACCCCGGGACAGTTCCCCCACGAGCAGTACTTC
-,15,-,TRBJ1-1,TRBV7-6,CASSLLGTMNTEAFF,TGTGCCAGCAGCTTATTGGGCACGATGAACACTGAAGCTTTCTTT
few,17,TRBD2,TRBJ2-3,TRBV14,CASSRRTSGSGGDTQYF,TGTGCCAGCAGCCGAAGGACTAGCGGGAGCGGTGGAGATACGCAGTATTTT
-,14,TRBD1,TRBJ2-3,TRBV19,CASIGTGFLDTQYF,TGTGCCAGTATCGGGACAGGGTTTTTGGATACGCAGTATTTT